Presented here are 14 T cell receptor beta chains from one specimen sequenced in a study of PD-1 blockade in classical Hodgkin lymphoma. The protocol was immunoSEQ multiplex PCR, while the TCRdb copy is restricted to in-frame clones and leaves out a portion. Among some 58,000 clones listed, around 90% were seen once. Time point indicated: cycle 4 day 1 (C4D1), after 6 weeks of nivolumab. Relapses following autologous stem cell transplantation were seen in all patients, with brentuximab vedotin exposure varying. Sequencing was performed on peripheral blood mononuclear cells (PBMCs), taken before the fourth cycle of nivolumab. These receptors were collected from a human donor with classical Hodgkin lymphoma.

The gene calls are TRBV28 and TRBJ2-5; no clear D gene. V was trimmed by 3 bases and J by 5 bases, leaving 13 bases between them. CDR1 is MDHEN and CDR2 is SYDVKM in the germline V gene. The length of the CDR3 is 14 residues. The CDR3 loop reads CASSFPRLRETQYF. The CDR3 nucleotides are TGTGCCAGCAGTTTTCCTCGGTTGAGGGAGACCCAGTACTTC.

The V gene is TRBV5-4, the J gene TRBJ2-2; no firm D call. Per the germline V gene, CDR1 is SGHNT and CDR2 is YYREEE (reference sequence). Trimming removed 3 bases at V and 3 bases at J, with 6 bases between. The CDR3 is 13 amino acids. The CDR3 DNA reads as TGTGCCAGCAGCTCCTTTCACACCGGGGAGCTGTTTTTT. Residues: CASSSFHTGELFF.

This clone was seen only once. V is TRBV5-4 and J is TRBJ2-7, with 9 nucleotides matching TRBD1. In germline, CDR1 is SGHNT, CDR2 YYREEE (reference sequence). Trimming took 1 base from V and 9 from J; bases not matched to a gene: 14. There are 16 residues in the CDR3. CDR3 sequence reads: CASSLMAGTGNLGQYF. In nucleotides, the CDR3 is TGTGCCAGCAGCTTGATGGCCGGGACAGGGAATTTGGGGCAGTACTTC.

This chain links TRBV10-3 with TRBJ2-1, with 8 nucleotides matching TRBD1. Germline CDR1 and CDR2: ENHRY and SYGVKD. With V trimmed by 7 bases and J by 13 bases, 12 bases remained unmatched. CDR3 length equals 13 residues. The CDR3 region is CAINGQGTTAQFF. DNA of the CDR3: TGTGCCATCAACGGACAGGGAACAACAGCCCAGTTCTTC.

This chain joins TRBV30 and TRBJ1-5; perhaps TRBD1 as D (6 bases). There are 15 residues in the CDR3. The germline V gene has CDR1 GTSNPN and CDR2 SVGIG (reference sequence). Trimming removed 2 bases at V and 0 bases at J, with 11 bases between. CDR3: CAWSPGTSSNQPQHF. The CDR3 DNA follows: TGTGCCTGGAGTCCCGGGACATCTAGCAATCAGCCCCAGCATTTT.

The chain joins TRBV12-5 to TRBJ2-3, with TRBD2 matching 8 bases. V shed 3 bases and J 2 bases; nucleotides not matched to a gene: 7. Germline-derived CDR1 and CDR2 are LGHNT and FRNRAP. This CDR3 region has 16 residues. CDR3 in DNA: TGTGCTAGTGGTTTTCAAGCGGGGGTTTCCACAGATACGCAGTATTTT. It specifies CASGFQAGVSTDTQYF.

The V call is TRBV27, the J call TRBJ1-6; perhaps TRBD1 as D (6 bases). With 3 bases removed from V and 8 bases from J, the gap between germline ends came to 8 bases. CDR3 size: 13 residues. Germline V gives CDR1 MNHEY, CDR2 SMNVEV (reference sequence). DNA for the CDR3: TGTGCCAGCAGTTTTTACAGGGATTCACCCCTCCACTTT. Amino acid sequence: CASSFYRDSPLHF.

CDR3 DNA sequence: TGTGCCAGCAGCTTAGAACTAGCGGGGGGCGTAAATGAGCAGTTCTTC. It is translated as CASSLELAGGVNEQFF. V gene TRBV7-8 combines with J gene TRBJ2-1, with 12 nucleotides matching TRBD2. CDR3 length: 16 amino acids. The V gene end was trimmed by 1 base and the J gene end by 7 bases; junction bases not matched to a gene: 5. Germline loops: CDR1 SGHVS, CDR2 FQNEAQ.

The J gene is TRBJ2-5, the V gene TRBV30; maybe TRBD1 (5 bases). The CDR3 has 13 residues. Germline-derived CDR1 and CDR2 are GTSNPN and SVGIG (reference sequence). Trimming pared 4 bases from V and 5 bases from J, leaving 14 bases between. This CDR3 reads CAWTQGVGETQYF. CDR3 bases: TGTGCCTGGACACAAGGGGTCGGGGAGACCCAGTACTTC. Full variable domain (outside the CDR3, taken from reference TRBV30 and TRBJ2-5): SQTIHQWPATLVQPVGSPLSLECTVEGTSNPNLYWYRQAAGRGLQLLFYSVGIGQISSEVPQNLSASRPQDRQFILSSKKLLLSDSGFYLCAWTQGVGETQYFGPGTRLLVL.

The chain links TRBV7-9 to TRBJ1-2; D uncertain. This CDR3 has 12 residues. V lost 5 bases to trimming and J lost 8 bases, with 12 bases between them. Germline loops: CDR1 SEHNR, CDR2 FQNEAQ (reference sequence). This CDR3 is CASSLTDEGYTF. CDR3 in DNA: TGTGCCAGCAGCCTGACCGATGAGGGCTACACCTTC.

In DNA form, the CDR3 reads TGTGCCAGCAGCACCAGCCCCTCAGATACGCAGTATTTT. It is translated as CASSTSPSDTQYF. The chain is built from TRBV9 and TRBJ2-3, with D uncertain. There are 13 residues in the CDR3. Germline V gives CDR1 SGDLS, CDR2 YYNGEE. Trimming stripped 4 bases from V and 4 bases from J, with 10 bases between.

V usage is TRBV6-6 and J usage is TRBJ2-7, with D possibly matching TRBD1 (5 bases). Trimming took off 8 bases at V and 3 bases at J, with 20 bases between the two ends. CDR1 MNHNY and CDR2 SVGAGI come from the germline V gene (reference sequence). This CDR3 has 15 residues. CDR3 in DNA: TGTGCCAGCTCAGGGAACTCGGATGTGGGCTACGAGCAGTACTTC. Protein product: CASSGNSDVGYEQYF.

The rearrangement links TRBV11-2 to TRBJ2-1; maybe TRBD1 (6 bases). V was clipped by 2 bases and J by 2 bases, with 10 bases between them. This CDR3 has 15 residues. Germline V CDR1 and CDR2: SGHAT, FQNNGV. In nucleotides, the CDR3 is TGTGCCAGCAGCTTACTACAGGGAACCTACAATGAGCAGTTCTTC. Its protein is CASSLLQGTYNEQFF. Full variable domain (missing parts from reference TRBV11-2 and TRBJ2-1): EAGVAQSPRYKIIEKRQSVAFWCNPISGHATLYWYQQILGQGPKLLIQFQNNGVVDDSQLPKDRFSAERLKGVDSTLKIQPAKLEDSAVYLCASSLLQGTYNEQFFGPGTRLTVL.

The rearrangement uses TRBV9 and TRBJ2-1, with D perhaps TRBD2 (6 bases). The CDR3 extends over 14 amino acids. V was trimmed by 6 bases and J by 7 bases, leaving 17 bases between them. Per the germline V gene, CDR1 is SGDLS and CDR2 is YYNGEE. Here the CDR3 DNA reads TGTGCCAGCACCCGGGACTCCCAACAGAATGAGCAGTTCTTC. Amino acids: CASTRDSQQNEQFF. The variable domain in full, with the rest retrieved from reference TRBV9 and TRBJ2-1, is DSGVTQTPKHLITATGQRVTLRCSPRSGDLSVYWYQQSLDQGLQFLIQYYNGEERAKGNILERFSAQQFPDLHSELNLSSLELGDSALYFCASTRDSQQNEQFFGPGTRLTVL.